The T cell receptor (beta chain) under discussion was sequenced for a study of CD8+ T cells in alopecia areata (dated by TCRdb to 2017 to 2018). A note on the overall study: Treated patients were enrolled in an open-label pilot trial of oral tofacitinib, 5 to 10 mg twice daily, for moderate-to-severe alopecia areata. Patients received tofacitinib for 6 to 18 months and were then followed off drug for 6 months to check for delayed response and recurrence. In both human patients and the C3H/HeJ mouse model, the study applied high-throughput TCRbeta sequencing to look at T cell clonal expansion in alopecia areata. Scalp tissue and sorted CD4+ and CD8+ peripheral blood T cells from patchy and totalis/universalis alopecia areata patients and from healthy controls were covered by human TCRbeta sequencing. immunoSEQ multiplex PCR using 35 Vbeta forward primers and 13 Jbeta reverse primers was used to amplify TCRbeta CDR3 regions. Tofacitinib-treated patients had biopsies at baseline and at 4 and 24 weeks of treatment, with a later scalp biopsy in several patients. RNA was extracted with the PAXgene miRNA kit for fixed scalp, the miRNeasy kit for PBMCs, and the RNeasy kit for mouse skin. Scalp clonality was compared across normal scalp (n=4), patchy alopecia areata scalp (n=8), and alopecia totalis/universalis scalp (n=8).

Counted from cysteine to phenylalanine, this CDR3 has 13 amino acids. Of the read, only the CDR3 DNA is kept; its 39 bases are in frame from base 1. From a lookup of the germline V gene, CDR1 and CDR2 are LGHNT and FRNRAP. V is pared back by 6 bases and J by 4 bases, with 13 bases lying between the germline termini. This clone was detected only a few times. The antigen it binds to is not known. Base quality data are lacking; no much larger clone is found one base away. Findings and caveats that apply to the study as a whole: Shared TCR sequences between patients were less evident than in mice, which may be partly attributable to HLA diversity in the patient population. Unlike mouse skin, where gammadelta T cells dominate, normal human skin contains resident alphabeta T cells that get sequenced too, which complicates analysis of the scalp TCR repertoire. Higher clonality and more expanded CD8+ clones were observed in lesional scalp than in normal scalp, particularly in alopecia totalis/universalis, a finding suggestive of antigenic drive.

What the time point label conveys for this sample: baseline before oral tofacitinib. Peripheral blood and lesional scalp punch biopsies were obtained from patients with alopecia areata. PBMCs were isolated by density centrifugation and stained for CD3, CD4 and CD8, after which CD4+ and CD8+ T cells were sorted on a FACSAria. Library generation was performed with the immunoSEQ multiplex PCR assay. For TCR sequencing, RNA was extracted from every sample and reverse transcribed into cDNA to serve as template. SuperScript III was used to make first-strand cDNA, primed with a 2:1 mix of oligo-dT and random hexamers. Amplification bias was assessed with a synthetic immune receptor repertoire, and residual bias was removed computationally. The study's own analysis went as follows. Raw reads were preprocessed to remove errors, and CDR3 was defined by IMGT conventions from the conserved cysteine to phenylalanine. Clonality was computed by normalizing Shannon entropy by log2 of the number of productive unique TCRs and subtracting the result from 1. CD4 or CD8 identity of scalp clones was inferred by cross-referencing scalp TCRbeta sequences with sorted blood CD4 and CD8 repertoires. TCRdb re-hosts the immuneACCESS table, in-frame sequences only. Its copies lack some clones; in the studies checked, an unresolved V gene accounts for under half of them, and the cause for the rest is not known. V and J calls and clone size are as listed in that table; D and trimming were resolved from the DNA. This sample is represented by about 130,000 clones; 49% of them were singletons. The top ten clones comprise approximately 18% of the sample.

The chain is made from TRBV12-5 and TRBJ2-7, with the D segment identity uncertain. The source was CD8+ T cells sorted from blood, collected at week 0. The sequence came from a human donor with alopecia areata. The CDR3 loop reads CASGDRKTYEQYF. DNA sequence: TGTGCTAGTGGGGATCGGAAGACGTACGAGCAGTACTTC.